This entry features one T cell receptor beta chain sequence. Antigen unknown. The data are from a study of T cell responses to AZD1222 COVID-19 vaccine. Broader study findings: Reportedly, nearly half of unique spike TCRs recognized epitopes outside B.1.351/B.1.1.7 mutations. When two AZD1222 doses had been given, Spike-specific TCR breadth and depth rose. Recipients of AZD1222 seropositive at baseline numbered only 5 to 7.

V gave up 0 bases and J gave up 1 base, with 14 bases separating them. CDR3 length: 17 residues. Germline V lookup: CDR1 SGHRS, CDR2 YFSETQ. Assay: immunoSEQ multiplex PCR; the TCRdb copy retains only in-frame clones and omits some. The sample has 50,000 to 70,000 clones, roughly 85% seen once. This receptor was identified in an adult in good health. Sequencing used peripheral blood, obtained on day 0 of MenACWY control vaccination. This chain joins TRBV5-1 and TRBJ1-5, with D possibly matching TRBD1 (6 bases). The CDR3 DNA reads TGCGCCAGCAGCTTGGGCCCAGGGGTAAGGAGCAATCAGCCCCAGCATTTT. The encoded protein is CASSLGPGVRSNQPQHF.